These T cell receptor beta chains were read from a single sample in a study of regulatory T cells in long-lasting Graves disease. TCRdb used MiXCR to reprocess the multiplex PCR reads, holding one entry per CDR3 protein. The sample holds roughly 400,000 distinct CDR3 sequences, approximately 16% seen once. These same data were also listed under a study on T cells in Graves' hyperthyroidism and ophthalmopathy.

The sequenced sample was peripheral blood mononuclear cells (PBMCs), obtained at new diagnosis, from a patient treated with antithyroid drugs. Every receptor here comes from a woman aged 35 to 49 with Graves disease. CDR3s include the opening cysteine and the closing phenylalanine or tryptophan. A D gene is named only where the DNA matches it firmly. Size values are once, few and many counts, or a class for expanded clones, and some rows have none.

CASSPSGPGQGHGYTF	TGTGCCAGCAGCCCATCCGGCCCGGGACAGGGGCATGGCTACACCTTC	TRBJ1-2	TRBD1	many	TRBV11-2
CASSSLFTGNYGYTF	TGTGCCAGCAGTTCCCTTTTTACAGGGAACTATGGCTACACCTTC	TRBJ1-2	NA	many	TRBV27
CASSPGKTGYTGELFF	TGTGCCAGCAGCCCAGGGAAAACAGGTTACACCGGGGAGCTGTTTTTT	TRBJ2-2	NA	many	TRBV7-2
CASSLRTQETQYF	TGTGCCAGCAGCCTAAGGACGCAGGAGACCCAGTACTTC	TRBJ2-5	NA	NA	TRBV11-3
CASSYGLAGYEQYF	TGCGCCAGCAGCTACGGACTAGCGGGGTACGAGCAGTACTTC	TRBJ2-7	TRBD2	NA	TRBV5-1
CSVEDLGRGVTDTQYF	TGCAGCGTTGAAGATCTGGGCCGAGGGGTTACAGATACGCAGTATTTT	TRBJ2-3	NA	many	TRBV29-1
CASSYSMTGGEIYGYTF	TGTGCCAGCAGTTACTCGATGACAGGGGGCGAGATCTATGGCTACACCTTC	TRBJ1-2	TRBD1	NA	TRBV6-5
CASSTSNYGYTF	TGTGCCAGCTCTACAAGTAACTATGGCTACACCTTC	TRBJ1-2	NA	many	TRBV27
CASSLARRKWDRFF	TGTGCCAGCAGTTTAGCGCGTCGTAAGTGGGACAGGTTCTTC	TRBJ2-4	TRBD1	many	TRBV12-3/TRBV12-4
CASSPGQEDYEQYF	TGTGCCAGCAGCCCGGGACAGGAAGACTACGAGCAGTACTTC	TRBJ2-7	TRBD1	NA	TRBV7-6
CARNRLAGNNEQFF	TGTGCCAGAAACAGACTAGCGGGAAACAATGAGCAGTTCTTC	TRBJ2-1	TRBD2	many	TRBV30
CASTLQWGSAPTDTQYF	TGTGCCAGCACCCTCCAGTGGGGGAGCGCCCCCACAGATACGCAGTATTTT	TRBJ2-3	NA	many	TRBV13
CASSLDSREGYEQYF	TGTGCCAGCAGCTTAGACTCGCGGGAGGGCTACGAGCAGTACTTC	TRBJ2-7	TRBD2	many	TRBV7-2
CASRRGTGLREQYF	TGTGCCAGCAGACGAGGGACAGGGTTGCGCGAGCAGTACTTC	TRBJ2-7	TRBD1	NA	TRBV28
CASSLRDSNNEQFF	TGTGCCAGCAGCTTAAGGGACAGCAACAATGAGCAGTTCTTC	TRBJ2-1	TRBD1	few	TRBV7-9
CASSVEAGGVYEQYF	TGTGCCAGCAGCGTAGAGGCAGGGGGCGTTTACGAGCAGTACTTC	TRBJ2-7	TRBD1	NA	TRBV9
CASSLVGDIQYF	TGTGCCAGCAGCTTAGTTGGGGACATTCAGTACTTC	TRBJ2-4	NA	few	TRBV7-8
CASSREQGSGATNEKLFF	TGTGCCAGCTCACGAGAACAGGGGAGTGGAGCAACTAATGAAAAACTGTTTTTT	TRBJ1-4	TRBD1	NA	TRBV18
CASTATQSTYGYTF	TGCGCCAGCACCGCGACGCAGTCCACATATGGCTACACCTTC	TRBJ1-2	NA	NA	TRBV5-1
CASSGQGAGEAFF	TGTGCCAGCAGCGGGCAGGGGGCGGGTGAAGCTTTCTTT	TRBJ1-1	TRBD1	NA	TRBV5-6
CSATGLPSTDTQYF	TGCAGTGCCACTGGACTACCTAGCACAGATACGCAGTATTTT	TRBJ2-3	NA	many	TRBV20-1